This entry features one T cell receptor beta chain sequence. Antigen: not known. Sequencing relied on a cDNA template that was reverse transcribed from extracted RNA. Only in-frame clones appear in the TCRdb table, and some are missing; sequencing was by immunoSEQ multiplex PCR. The sample lists 80,000 to 95,000 clones; roughly 47% were seen once. With 5 bases removed from V and 5 bases from J, the gap between germline ends came to 7 bases. Germline V CDR1 and CDR2: SGHVS, FNYEAQ. The CDR3 is made up of 12 amino acids. This specimen belongs to a study of CD8+ T cells in alopecia areata. Study information: Each day, treated patients took oral tofacitinib twice, at 5 to 10 mg per dose.

Findings and limits, study-wide: Scalp samples also yield sequences from resident alphabeta T cells of normal skin.

The treatment was: oral pan-JAK inhibitor, 5-10 mg twice daily. In alopecia areata patients, both lesional scalp punch biopsies and peripheral blood were collected. The sequences come from CD8+ T cells sorted from blood, collected at week 24, from a patient treated with tofacitinib. V usage is TRBV7-6 and J usage is TRBJ2-1; D unresolved. The TCR comes from a human donor with alopecia areata. CDR3 bases: TGTGCCAGCAGCCTTGCCAACAATGAGCAGTTCTTC. This translates into CASSLANNEQFF.